This T cell receptor (beta chain) was sequenced for a study of blood T cells in healthy people across ages. Study findings and constraints: Long-lived donors carried more naive CD4+ cells and greater diversity than aged donors.

A second PCR of 7 to 11 cycles used a sample-barcoded 5' primer and a J-beta primer mix. A template-switch adaptor containing 12 random nucleotides labeled each cDNA molecule. TCRdb recomputed calls from the 5' RACE reads with MiXCR, one row per CDR3 protein. The data hold over 1.5 million distinct CDR3 sequences, with roughly 50% observed a single time. To note about this clonotype: Its target is not known.

Germline V CDR1 and CDR2: SGDLS, YYNGEE. Deletions cut 0 bases from V and 4 bases from J, with 19 bases between. This CDR3 contains 18 residues. The sample taken for sequencing was blood. The chain uses TRBV9 and TRBJ1-4; D gene unclear. The clonotype was recovered from a woman aged 40 to 55 in good health. CDR3 region: CASSVEGRATAGNEKLFF. The DNA for the CDR3 is TGTGCCAGCAGCGTAGAAGGGCGGGCCACCGCGGGTAATGAAAAACTGTTTTTT.